This record concerns one T cell receptor (beta chain) sequence. Its antigen is not identified. This sample stems from a study of shared clonotypes between healthy human individuals. The overall study: Used for every donor were three CD4 naive, three CD4 memory, two CD8 naive and one CD8 memory plate. Broader study findings: Clonotypes shared by all four sorted-subset donors had higher generation probabilities than non-shared clonotypes. In having few donors, the study represented limited genetic and exposure-history diversity.

V lost 4 bases to trimming and J lost 2 bases; unmatched junction nucleotides: 6. Looked up from germline, CDR1 is SGHTA and CDR2 is FQGTGA. This CDR3 has 15 amino acids. Profiled with immunoSEQ multiplex PCR; TCRdb holds only in-frame clones, not every one. Of over 1.4 million clones detected, around 97% appear once; the ten largest clones hold 1% to 1.5%. V gene TRBV7-3 combines with J gene TRBJ2-7, with TRBD1 identical over 9 bases. Sequencing was done on a sample of naive CD4+ T cells sorted from blood. Documented subset: CD45RA+ positively selected. The receptor comes from a man aged 30 to 45 in good health. The CDR3 DNA reads as TGTGCCAGCAGCTCTGGGACAGGGAGACCCTACGAGCAGTACTTC. This gives the protein CASSSGTGRPYEQYF. Drawing the rest from reference TRBV7-3 and TRBJ2-7, the complete variable domain is GAGVSQTPSNKVTEKGKYVELRCDPISGHTALYWYRQSLGQGPEFLIYFQGTGAADDSGLPNDRFFAVRPEGSVSTLKIQRTERGDSAVYLCASSSGTGRPYEQYFGPGTRLTVT.